This TCR beta chain was recovered during a study of CD8+ T cells in alopecia areata. Once sorted, CD4+ cells from about 5 patients yielded CD25+CD127- cells. RNA was extracted and reverse transcribed into cDNA as the sequencing template. Using immunoSEQ multiplex PCR, the repertoire was profiled, and TCRdb retains in-frame clones only, with some absent. The sample has about 20,000 clones, 60% to 65% seen once. This CDR3 is built from 15 residues. The V gene's germline CDR1 is SGHDN and CDR2 FVKESK. The J segment lost 5 bases and the V segment lost 4 bases, leaving 6 bases of the junction unmatched. The sequencing sample was made of CD4+ Tregs sorted from blood. The TCR sequence derives from a human donor with alopecia areata. The J gene is TRBJ2-5, the V gene TRBV14; the match to TRBD1 covers 11 bases. CDR3 nucleotides: TGTGCCAGCAGCCGGGACAGGGGGACTGGGGAGACCCAGTACTTC. Translated: CASSRDRGTGETQYF.